A single sample is the source of the 29 T cell receptor beta chains below, sequenced in a study of blood T cells in healthy people across ages. Alongside a J-beta primer mix, a sample-barcoded 5' primer served in a second PCR lasting about 7 to 12 cycles. One entry per CDR3 protein, called by TCRdb with MiXCR from the 5' RACE reads. This sample has about 800,000 distinct CDR3 sequences, with 25% found just once. A further study also used this sample, focusing on T cells of mothers and their children.

Sequenced sample: blood. The origin of the receptors is a boy aged 5-17 years in good health.

This chain connects TRBV10-3 to TRBJ2-7; D uncertain. Trimming removed 7 bases at V and 3 bases at J, with 16 bases between. This CDR3 spans 14 amino acids. Germline V gives CDR1 ENHRY, CDR2 SYGVKD. The DNA for the CDR3 is TGTGCCATCAAGAAGGCAGGCCTAATCTACGAGCAGTACTTC. This translates into CAIKKAGLIYEQYF.

This clonotype was counted only a few times. CDR3 residues: CASSPDRGPNSRNTGELFF. The DNA of the CDR3 is TGTGCCAGCAGCCCCGACAGGGGCCCTAACAGCCGGAACACCGGGGAGCTGTTTTTT. The rearrangement uses TRBV12-3 or TRBV12-4 and TRBJ2-2; TRBD1 aligns across 8 bases. The CDR3 length is 19 residues. J was trimmed by 1 base and V by 6 bases; bases with no gene match: 16.

This clonotype was counted a few times. The chain is built from TRBV29-1 and TRBJ2-5; 8 positions agree with TRBD1. J was trimmed by 5 bases and V by 0 bases; bases with no gene match: 14. CDR3 length equals 17 residues. The V gene's germline CDR1 is SQVTM and CDR2 ANQGSEA. CDR3 in DNA: TGCAGCGTTGAAGATGGGGAGACAGGGGACCCAATTGAGACCCAGTACTTC. This sequence encodes CSVEDGETGDPIETQYF.

This clonotype was observed a few times. The chain is built from TRBV7-9 and TRBJ2-3; D is ambiguous. Trimming removed 0 bases at V and 6 bases at J, with 22 bases between. The length of the CDR3 is 18 residues. Germline V gene lookup returns CDR1 SEHNR and CDR2 FQNEAQ (reference sequence). The CDR3 coding sequence is TGTGCCAGCAGCTTAGCCCCCATGGCGATTATGCCGAAGGATACGCAGTATTTT. The encoded protein is CASSLAPMAIMPKDTQYF.

V usage is TRBV28 and J usage is TRBJ1-1; D not certain. Germline CDR1 is MDHEN and CDR2 is SYDVKM. This CDR3 has 12 amino acids. V lost 2 bases to trimming and J lost 8 bases, with 9 bases between them. The DNA of the CDR3 is TGTGCCAGCAGTTTAGGGTCCGAGGAAGCTTTCTTT. Protein: CASSLGSEEAFF.

The chain couples TRBV6-1 to TRBJ2-5, with D possibly TRBD2 on 6 matching bases. The J call may be wrong; the DNA end is better matched by TRBJ2-7. The germline V gene encodes CDR1 MNHNS and CDR2 SASEGT. The CDR3 is 16 residues long. DNA of the CDR3: TGTGCCAGCAGTGAAATGGAGGGTCTTAGACCCTACGAGCAGTACTTC. It translates to CASSEMEGLRPYEQYF.

V usage is TRBV28 and J usage is TRBJ1-2, with TRBD1 identical over 9 bases. CDR3 length equals 15 residues. In germline, CDR1 is MDHEN, CDR2 SYDVKM. V shed 2 bases and J 6 bases; nucleotides not matched to a gene: 7. CDR3 region: CASSLGGQGENGYTF. For the CDR3, the DNA is TGTGCCAGCAGTTTAGGGGGACAGGGTGAGAATGGCTACACCTTC.

The V and J genes are TRBV7-9 and TRBJ2-5; tentative D call: TRBD2 (5 bases). Trimming pared 5 bases from V and 7 bases from J, leaving 8 bases between. The length of the CDR3 is 11 residues. Germline CDR1 and CDR2: SEHNR and FQNEAQ (reference sequence). The DNA for the CDR3 is TGTGCCAGCAGCCGGGGAGCGACCCAGTACTTC. Translation: CASSRGATQYF.

This clonotype was picked up a small number of times. The rearrangement joins TRBV7-2 to TRBJ2-1, with D uncertain. Trimming took 1 base from V and 1 from J, leaving 8 bases between them. CDR3 length equals 15 residues. Germline values: CDR1 SGHTA, CDR2 FQGNSA. The CDR3 coding sequence is TGTGCCAGCAGCTTAGTAGCTGATTCCTACAATGAGCAGTTCTTC. Its protein product is CASSLVADSYNEQFF.

The chain recombines TRBV12-3 or TRBV12-4 with TRBJ1-1, with D perhaps matching TRBD1 (5 bases). The CDR3 length is 15 residues. The V and J ends lost 6 bases and 1 base respectively, with 15 bases between them. The CDR3 nucleotides are TGTGCCAGCAGCCATGCGGACACACAGAACACTGAAGCTTTCTTT. Translation: CASSHADTQNTEAFF.

This clonotype has more than one count but fewer than ten. The chain joins TRBV27 to TRBJ1-2; 9 bases map to TRBD1. This CDR3 has 18 residues. V gave up 0 bases and J gave up 3 bases; unmatched junction bases: 11. Germline loops: CDR1 MNHEY, CDR2 SMNVEV (reference sequence). The CDR3 here is CASSLSGTGTVAYYGYTF. The CDR3 bases are TGTGCCAGCAGTTTATCAGGGACAGGGACGGTTGCCTACTATGGCTACACCTTC.

This clonotype was detected a few times. The rearrangement links TRBV6-2 or TRBV6-3 to TRBJ2-1; D unresolved. The germline V gene has CDR1 MNHEY and CDR2 SVGEGT. Trimming shortened V by 0 bases and J by 7 bases, and 7 bases separated the two germline ends. The CDR3 is 13 amino acids. CDR3 bases: TGTGCCAGCAGTTACTCGGATATTAATGAGCAGTTCTTC. Its translation: CASSYSDINEQFF.

A few counts support this clonotype. This chain connects TRBV12-3 or TRBV12-4 to TRBJ2-6, with TRBD1 as a possible D gene (7 bases). Trimming left V 4 bases short and J 0 bases short, with 19 bases between. This CDR3 has 19 residues. This CDR3 is CASSSPDRRAHSGANVLTF. CDR3 DNA sequence: TGTGCCAGCAGTTCCCCGGACAGGAGGGCCCACTCTGGGGCCAACGTCCTGACTTTC.

The chain has TRBV20-1 and TRBJ2-5; D ambiguous. With 2 bases removed from V and 6 bases from J, the gap between germline ends came to 13 bases. Germline V gene sequence: CDR1 DFQATT, CDR2 SNEGSKA (reference sequence). The CDR3 is 13 amino acids. The CDR3 DNA reads as TGCAGTGCTAGATGGCAGGATAGCCAGACCCAGTACTTC. Protein: CSARWQDSQTQYF.

The chain has TRBV20-1 and TRBJ2-7, with a weak D call TRBD2 (6 bases). The length of the CDR3 is 12 residues. Looked up from germline, CDR1 is DFQATT and CDR2 is SNEGSKA (reference sequence). This CDR3 reads CRVLSGLGEQYF. The CDR3 nucleotides read TGCAGGGTCCTTTCGGGACTCGGCGAGCAGTACTTC.

V and J are TRBV7-2 and TRBJ2-3, with 11 bases that match TRBD2. The CDR3 sequence is 15 residues long. V lost 5 bases to trimming and J lost 7 bases; unmatched junction nucleotides: 8. Germline CDR1 and CDR2: SGHTA and FQGNSA. The CDR3: CASSPTSGSVNTQYF. The CDR3 DNA follows: TGTGCCAGCAGCCCTACTAGCGGGAGCGTTAATACGCAGTATTTT.

The rearrangement uses TRBV5-1 and TRBJ2-6, with 10 bases identical to TRBD1. There are 17 residues in the CDR3. After removal of 0 bases from V and 3 bases from J, the junction contained 3 bases not matched to a gene. Looked up from germline, CDR1 is SGHRS and CDR2 is YFSETQ. The CDR3 sequence is CASSLGDRGRGANVLTF. CDR3 sequence (DNA): TGCGCCAGCAGCTTGGGAGACAGGGGGCGTGGGGCCAACGTCCTGACTTTC.

V and J are TRBV29-1 and TRBJ2-5, with D possibly matching TRBD1 (6 bases). The end of the DNA aligns better with TRBJ2-7, so the J call may be wrong. Germline CDR1 is SQVTM and CDR2 is ANQGSEA. The CDR3 length is 14 residues. The CDR3 region is CSVDGPQGAYEQYF. Here the CDR3 DNA reads TGCAGCGTTGACGGCCCACAGGGAGCCTACGAGCAGTACTTC.

In nucleotides, the CDR3 is TGTGCCAGCAGGATGAACACCGGGGAGCTGTTTTTT. Its translation is CASRMNTGELFF. This chain connects TRBV12-3 or TRBV12-4 to TRBJ2-2; D is ambiguous. The CDR3 sequence is 12 residues long. Trimming removed 6 bases from V and 1 base from J, with 3 bases in between.

There are a few counts of this clonotype. The chain couples TRBV29-1 to TRBJ2-5; weak D call: TRBD2 (6 bases). The CDR3 length is 14 residues. The germline V gene has CDR1 SQVTM and CDR2 ANQGSEA. The V end was cut by 4 bases, the J end by 4 bases, with 16 bases between. The CDR3 DNA is TGCAGCGTTGTGCCCGGGACTGGCGGAGAGACCCAGTACTTC. It specifies CSVVPGTGGETQYF.

The chain employs TRBV7-2 and TRBJ2-1; 9 bases fit TRBD1. The DNA end is a closer match to TRBJ2-7, so the J assignment may be wrong. In germline, CDR1 is SGHTA, CDR2 FQGNSA. There are 14 residues in the CDR3. The CDR3, as DNA: TGTGCCAGCAGCCTCTGGACAGGGGCCATCGAGCAGTACTTC. Amino acids: CASSLWTGAIEQYF.

This clonotype was detected a few times. The rearrangement joins TRBV4-3 to TRBJ2-5; TRBD2 matches 9 bases. The J call is in doubt because the DNA end fits TRBJ2-1 better. CDR3 length: 16 residues. Germline CDR1 LGHNA, CDR2 YSLEER. The CDR3 region has the DNA TGCGCCAGCAGCCAAGTACCGGCGGGGGGGCAGGATGAGCAGTTCTTC. Translation gives CASSQVPAGGQDEQFF.

The gene calls are TRBV27 and TRBJ2-7; 15 bases line up with TRBD2. CDR1 is MNHEY and CDR2 is SMNVEV in the germline V gene (reference sequence). The CDR3 sequence is 18 residues long. Trimming removed 3 bases from V and 0 bases from J; junction bases left unmatched: 6. CDR3 protein: CASSFTGTSGRLSYEQYF. CDR3 in DNA: TGTGCCAGCAGTTTCACCGGGACTAGCGGGAGGCTCTCCTACGAGCAGTACTTC.

The chain links TRBV6-1 to TRBJ2-1; TRBD1 agrees at 11 bases. The J call is uncertain, as TRBJ2-7 better fits the DNA end. The CDR3 sequence is 14 residues long. From germline, CDR1 is MNHNS and CDR2 SASEGT. CDR3 sequence: CASHRDRGTSKQYF. The CDR3 DNA sequence: TGTGCCAGCCATCGGGACAGGGGGACTAGTAAGCAGTACTTC.

The chain joins TRBV28 to TRBJ2-4; no clear D gene. The CDR3 extends over 14 amino acids. V was clipped by 4 bases and J by 3 bases, with 10 bases between them. Germline values: CDR1 MDHEN, CDR2 SYDVKM. The CDR3 loop reads CASSSDVDKNIQYF. The CDR3 nucleotides read TGTGCCAGCAGTTCGGACGTGGACAAAAACATTCAGTACTTC.

About this clonotype itself: The germline gene is not matched at one end of the junction; a read error may be the cause. The chain recombines TRBV12-3 or TRBV12-4 with TRBJ2-3; 10 nucleotides line up with TRBD2. The CDR3 has 16 amino acids. The CDR3 spells CASSLEWLAGVDAQYF. The CDR3 DNA reads TGTGCCAGCAGTTTGGAGTGGCTAGCGGGAGTAGATGCGCAGTATTTT.

The V and J genes are TRBV4-2 and TRBJ2-5, with TRBD2 identical over 8 bases. Germline V gene sequence: CDR1 LGHNA, CDR2 YNFKEQ. CDR3 size: 14 residues. Unmatched junction bases numbered 5, after V lost 3 bases and J lost 5 bases. The CDR3 nucleotides read TGTGCCAGCAGCCATGCGGGAGGAGGGGAGACCCAGTACTTC. It encodes CASSHAGGGETQYF.

The chain joins TRBV27 to TRBJ2-4; unclear D gene. The V end lost 2 bases, the J end lost 4 bases, and 12 bases lay between the germline ends. Germline CDR1 is MNHEY and CDR2 is SMNVEV (reference sequence). This CDR3 spans 15 amino acids. CDR3 nucleotide sequence: TGTGCCAGCAGTTTAAAGATACCCCCGAAAAACATTCAGTACTTC. Residues: CASSLKIPPKNIQYF.

The V and J genes are TRBV7-2 and TRBJ1-2; a possible D gene is TRBD1 (5 bases). The CDR3 is made up of 14 amino acids. Germline assignment: CDR1 SGHTA and CDR2 FQGNSA. V was shortened by 3 bases and J by 8 bases, with 16 bases between the two germline ends. In nucleotides, the CDR3 is TGTGCCAGCAGCTTGAAACAGGACCGGTGGGGCTACACCTTC. As protein: CASSLKQDRWGYTF.